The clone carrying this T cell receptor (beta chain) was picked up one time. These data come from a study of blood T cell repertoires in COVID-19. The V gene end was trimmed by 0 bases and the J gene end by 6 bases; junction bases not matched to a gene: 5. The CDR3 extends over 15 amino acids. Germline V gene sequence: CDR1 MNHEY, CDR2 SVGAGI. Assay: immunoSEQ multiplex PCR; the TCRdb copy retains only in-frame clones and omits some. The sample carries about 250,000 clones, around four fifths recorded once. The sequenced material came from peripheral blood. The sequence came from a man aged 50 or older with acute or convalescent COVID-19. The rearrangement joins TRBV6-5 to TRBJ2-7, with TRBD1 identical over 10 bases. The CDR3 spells CASSYSGQGYGEQYF. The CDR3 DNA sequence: TGTGCCAGCAGTTACTCGGGACAGGGGTATGGCGAGCAGTACTTC.